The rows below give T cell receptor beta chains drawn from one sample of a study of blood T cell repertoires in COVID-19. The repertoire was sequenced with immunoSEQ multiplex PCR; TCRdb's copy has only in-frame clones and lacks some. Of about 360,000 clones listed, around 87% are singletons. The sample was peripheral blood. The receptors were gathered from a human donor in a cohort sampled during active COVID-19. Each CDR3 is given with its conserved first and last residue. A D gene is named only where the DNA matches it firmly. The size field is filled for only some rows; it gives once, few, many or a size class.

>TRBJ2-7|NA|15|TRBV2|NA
TGTGCCAGCAGTGAACGCGGGGTCTCATTCCTAGAGCAGTACTTC
CASSERGVSFLEQYF
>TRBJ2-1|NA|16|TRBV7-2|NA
TGTGCCAGCAGCTTAGTTACAGGTACCCTGGACAATGAGCAGTTCTTC
CASSLVTGTLDNEQFF
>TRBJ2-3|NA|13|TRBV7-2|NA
TGTGCCAGCAGGTTGGGGCTTACAGATACGCAGTATTTT
CASRLGLTDTQYF
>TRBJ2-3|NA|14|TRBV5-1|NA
TGCGCCAGCAGCTGGGTAGGAGGCACAGATACGCAGTATTTT
CASSWVGGTDTQYF
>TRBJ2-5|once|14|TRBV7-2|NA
TGTGCCAGCAGCTCATCGACTAGCCAAGAGACCCAGTACTTC
CASSSSTSQETQYF
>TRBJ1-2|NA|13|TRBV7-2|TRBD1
TGTGCCAGCAGTAGACAGGGCCACTATGGCTACACCTTC
CASSRQGHYGYTF
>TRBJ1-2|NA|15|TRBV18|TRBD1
TGTGCCGGGACATTCCAGGGGGCGACCTACTATGGCTACACCTTC
CAGTFQGATYYGYTF
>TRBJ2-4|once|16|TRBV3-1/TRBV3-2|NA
TGTGCCAGCAGCCATCCCCCGGGACACCAAAAAAACATTCAGTACTTC
CASSHPPGHQKNIQYF
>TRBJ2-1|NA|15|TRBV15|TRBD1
TGTGCCACCAGGTCGGGACAGAACTCCTACAATGAGCAGTTCTTC
CATRSGQNSYNEQFF
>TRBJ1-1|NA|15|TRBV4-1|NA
TGCGCCAGCAGCCGGGGCACTGAAGGGGACACTGAAGCTTTCTTT
CASSRGTEGDTEAFF
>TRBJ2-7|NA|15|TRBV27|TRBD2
TGTGCCAGCAAACCTTTCGGGACTAGCGGTTACGAGCAGTACTTC
CASKPFGTSGYEQYF
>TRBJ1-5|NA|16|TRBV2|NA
TGTGCCAGCAGTGGCCCGGGGGGCAGGGGCAATCAGCCCCAGCATTTT
CASSGPGGRGNQPQHF
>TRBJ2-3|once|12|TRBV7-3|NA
TGTGCCAGCGGTACAGACAGAGATACGCAGTATTTT
CASGTDRDTQYF
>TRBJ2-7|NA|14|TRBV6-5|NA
TGTGCCAGCAAGAGTGATTTCTCTGGCTACGAGCAGTACTTC
CASKSDFSGYEQYF
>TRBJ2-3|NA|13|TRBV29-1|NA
TGCAGCGTTCGACAGCGTCTCACAGATACGCAGTATTTT
CSVRQRLTDTQYF
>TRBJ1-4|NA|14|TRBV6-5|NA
TGTGCCAGCCACAAAGGAGCAACTAATGAAAAACTGTTTTTT
CASHKGATNEKLFF
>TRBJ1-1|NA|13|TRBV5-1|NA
TGCGCCAGCAGCGTCCCACGGACAGCGGAATGGTTCTTT
CASSVPRTAEWFF
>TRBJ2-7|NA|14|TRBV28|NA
TGTGCCAGCAGACCGAACAGGGTTAGGGACGAGCAGTACTTC
CASRPNRVRDEQYF
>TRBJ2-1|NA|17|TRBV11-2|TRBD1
TGTGCCAGCAGCTTTAGAGCCCGGGACAGGTTATACAATGAGCAGTTCTTC
CASSFRARDRLYNEQFF
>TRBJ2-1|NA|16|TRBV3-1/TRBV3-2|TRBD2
TGTGCCAGCAGCTTGATAGCGGGAGGACCTATGAATGAGCAGTTCTTC
CASSLIAGGPMNEQFF
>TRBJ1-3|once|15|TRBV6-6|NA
TGTGCCAGCATCCCCAAAATGACAGGAGGAAACACCATATATTTT
CASIPKMTGGNTIYF
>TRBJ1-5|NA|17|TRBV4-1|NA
TGCGCCAGCAGCCAAATAGGGGGACGGGTGCGGAATCAGCCCCAGCATTTT
CASSQIGGRVRNQPQHF
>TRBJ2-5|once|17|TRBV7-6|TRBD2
TGTGCCAGCAGCTTGGTGCCTAGCGGGATCCTTAAAGAGACCCAGTACTTC
CASSLVPSGILKETQYF
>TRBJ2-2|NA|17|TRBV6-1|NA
TGTGCCAGCAGTGAAGAAGGTGGGGGGGCGCACGGCGGGGAGCTGTTTTTT
CASSEEGGGAHGGELFF
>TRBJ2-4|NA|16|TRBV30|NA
TGTGCCTGGAGTCGCCCCCAGCGACTAGCCAAAAACATTCAGTACTTC
CAWSRPQRLAKNIQYF
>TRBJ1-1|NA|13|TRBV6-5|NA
TGTGCCAGCTTGAGGCAGTGGGAGTCTGAAGCTTTCTTT
CASLRQWESEAFF
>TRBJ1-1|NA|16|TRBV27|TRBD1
TGTGCCAGCAGCCTAGACAGGGGGCAGAGGAACACTGAAGCTTTCTTT
CASSLDRGQRNTEAFF
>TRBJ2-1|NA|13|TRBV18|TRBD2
TGTGCCAGCTCAACACAGGGACTAGCGGAGCAGTTCTTC
CASSTQGLAEQFF
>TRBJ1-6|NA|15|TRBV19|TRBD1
TGTGCCAGTAGTTCCGGACAGGTGAAAAATTCACCCCTCCACTTT
CASSSGQVKNSPLHF
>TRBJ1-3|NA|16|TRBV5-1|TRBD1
TGCGCCAGCAGCCCCGGGACAGGGACGGCTGGAAACACCATATATTTT
CASSPGTGTAGNTIYF
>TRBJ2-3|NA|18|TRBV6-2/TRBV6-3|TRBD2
TGTGCCAGCAGCCCCGGGGGCGGGGGGGCCATATTCGGAGATACGCAGTATTTT
CASSPGGGGAIFGDTQYF
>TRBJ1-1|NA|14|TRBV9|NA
TGTGCCAGCAGCGTAGCCCCCGAGAGCACTGAAGCTTTCTTT
CASSVAPESTEAFF
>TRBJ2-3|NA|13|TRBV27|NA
TGTGCCAGCAGCAGGGGGGACACAGATACGCAGTATTTT
CASSRGDTDTQYF
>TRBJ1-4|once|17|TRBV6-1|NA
TGTGCCAGCAGTGTCGTGGGGGGGGCGCCAGCTAATGAAAAACTGTTTTTT
CASSVVGGAPANEKLFF
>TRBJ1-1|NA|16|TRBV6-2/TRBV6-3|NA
TGTGCCAGCAGTTTATCCTCCGGGACTCTTAACACTGAAGCTTTCTTT
CASSLSSGTLNTEAFF
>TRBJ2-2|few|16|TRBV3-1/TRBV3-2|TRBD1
TGTGCCAGCAGCCAAGGGACAGGTTCGAACACCGGGGAGCTGTTTTTT
CASSQGTGSNTGELFF
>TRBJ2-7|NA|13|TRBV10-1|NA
TGCGCCAGCAGTGAGTATCGAGCCGGCGAGCAGTACTTC
CASSEYRAGEQYF
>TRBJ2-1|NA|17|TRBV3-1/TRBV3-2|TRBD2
TGTGCCAGCAGCCAAGATCGGGGCGGGAGGACGGGAAATGAGCAGTTCTTC
CASSQDRGGRTGNEQFF
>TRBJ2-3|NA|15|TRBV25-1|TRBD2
TGTGCCAGCTCCACCACGACGGGGGGAGGAGATACGCAGTATTTT
CASSTTTGGGDTQYF
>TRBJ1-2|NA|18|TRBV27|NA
TGTGCCAGCAGTTTAATCGGGCTGGGGCAGGACAAGGACTATGGCTACACCTTC
CASSLIGLGQDKDYGYTF
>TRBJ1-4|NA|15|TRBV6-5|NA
TGTGCCAGCAAGACCCAGGGTTCTACTAATGAAAAACTGTTTTTT
CASKTQGSTNEKLFF
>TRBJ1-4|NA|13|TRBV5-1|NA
TGCGCCAGCAGCTTGTCCGGGAATGAAAAACTGTTTTTT
CASSLSGNEKLFF
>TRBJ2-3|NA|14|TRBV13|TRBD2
TGTGCCAGCAGCTTCGGCGGGGGGGCAGATACGCAGTATTTT
CASSFGGGADTQYF
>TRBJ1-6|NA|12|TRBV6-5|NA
TGTGCCAGCAAACAGAGTAATTCACCCCTCCACTTT
CASKQSNSPLHF
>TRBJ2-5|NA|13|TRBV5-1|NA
TGCGCCAGCAGTATGGAGGGAGTAGAGACCCAGTACTTC
CASSMEGVETQYF
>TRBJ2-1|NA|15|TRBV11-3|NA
TGTGCCAGCAGCAAGGGGGGGGACTCCTACAATGAGCAGTTCTTC
CASSKGGDSYNEQFF
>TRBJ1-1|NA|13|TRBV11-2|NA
TGTGCCAGCAGCTTACAGGGGAGCACTGAAGCTTTCTTT
CASSLQGSTEAFF
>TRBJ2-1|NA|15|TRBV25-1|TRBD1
TGTGCCAGCAGTGACCGAGGGGGCCTTTACAATGAGCAGTTCTTC
CASSDRGGLYNEQFF
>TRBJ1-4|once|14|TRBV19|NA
TGTGCCAGTAGTCCCCGAGGCCCACGAGAAAAACTGTTTTTT
CASSPRGPREKLFF
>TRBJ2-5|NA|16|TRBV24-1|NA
TGTGCCACCAGCAAGACCGTGGGGGCCGGCCAAGAGACCCAGTACTTC
CATSKTVGAGQETQYF
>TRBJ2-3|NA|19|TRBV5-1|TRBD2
TGCGCCAGCAGCTCACACTACGGGACTAGCGGGGGAAGCACAGATACGCAGTATTTT
CASSSHYGTSGGSTDTQYF
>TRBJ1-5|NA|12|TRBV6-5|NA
TGTGCCAGCAGCCTGGGGAGTCAGCCCCAGCATTTT
CASSLGSQPQHF
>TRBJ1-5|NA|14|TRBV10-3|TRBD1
TGTGCCACCTATGCAGGGGGGCTCAATCAGCCCCAGCATTTT
CATYAGGLNQPQHF
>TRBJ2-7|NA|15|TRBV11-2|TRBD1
TGTGCCAGCAGCTTAGAAGGGGGCGACTCCTACGAGCAGTACTTC
CASSLEGGDSYEQYF
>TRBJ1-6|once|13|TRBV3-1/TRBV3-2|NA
TGTGCCAGCAGCCAAGGCGCTGACAGTAGGAGCGACTTT
CASSQGADSRSDF